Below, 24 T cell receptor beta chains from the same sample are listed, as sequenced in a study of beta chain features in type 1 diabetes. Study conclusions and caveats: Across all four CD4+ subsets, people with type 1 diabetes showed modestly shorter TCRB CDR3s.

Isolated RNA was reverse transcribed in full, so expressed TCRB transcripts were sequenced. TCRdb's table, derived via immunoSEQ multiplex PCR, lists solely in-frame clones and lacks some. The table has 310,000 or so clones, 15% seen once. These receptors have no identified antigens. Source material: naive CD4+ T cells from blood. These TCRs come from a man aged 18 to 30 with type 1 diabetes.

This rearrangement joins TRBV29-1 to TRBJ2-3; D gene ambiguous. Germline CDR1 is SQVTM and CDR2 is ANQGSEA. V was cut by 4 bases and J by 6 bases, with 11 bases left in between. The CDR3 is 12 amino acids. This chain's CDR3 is CSVATYPDTQYF. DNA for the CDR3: TGCAGCGTTGCTACTTACCCGGATACGCAGTATTTT.

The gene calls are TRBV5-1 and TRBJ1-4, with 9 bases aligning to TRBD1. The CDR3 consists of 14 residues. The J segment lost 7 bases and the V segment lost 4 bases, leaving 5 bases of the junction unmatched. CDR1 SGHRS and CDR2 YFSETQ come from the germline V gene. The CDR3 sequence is CASSAGTGIEKLFF. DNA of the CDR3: TGCGCCAGCAGCGCCGGGACAGGGATTGAAAAACTGTTTTTT. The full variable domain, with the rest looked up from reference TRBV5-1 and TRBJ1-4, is KAGVTQTPRYLIKTRGQQVTLSCSPISGHRSVSWYQQTPGQGLQFLFEYFSETQRNKGNFPGRFSGRQFSNSRSEMNVSTLELGDSALYLCASSAGTGIEKLFFGSGTQLSVL.

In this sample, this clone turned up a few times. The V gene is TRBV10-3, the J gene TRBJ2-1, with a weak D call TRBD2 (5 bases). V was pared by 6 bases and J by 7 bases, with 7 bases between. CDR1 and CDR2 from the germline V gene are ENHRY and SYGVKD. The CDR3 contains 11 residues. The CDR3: CAIRTGNEQFF. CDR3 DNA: TGTGCCATCAGGACGGGGAATGAGCAGTTCTTC.

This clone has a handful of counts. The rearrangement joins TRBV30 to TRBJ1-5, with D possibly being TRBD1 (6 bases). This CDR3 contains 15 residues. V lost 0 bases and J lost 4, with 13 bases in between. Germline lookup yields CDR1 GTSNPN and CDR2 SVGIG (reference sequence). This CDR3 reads CAWSVGGSQNQPQHF. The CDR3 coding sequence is TGTGCCTGGAGTGTTGGGGGCAGCCAAAATCAGCCCCAGCATTTT.

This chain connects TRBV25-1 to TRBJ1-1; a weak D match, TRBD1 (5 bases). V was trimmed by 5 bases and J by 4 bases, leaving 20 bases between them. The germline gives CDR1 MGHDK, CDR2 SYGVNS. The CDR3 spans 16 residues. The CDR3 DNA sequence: TGTGCCAGCAGTTACTCGGAGGGGCGTGGGAGCACTGAAGCTTTCTTT. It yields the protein CASSYSEGRGSTEAFF.

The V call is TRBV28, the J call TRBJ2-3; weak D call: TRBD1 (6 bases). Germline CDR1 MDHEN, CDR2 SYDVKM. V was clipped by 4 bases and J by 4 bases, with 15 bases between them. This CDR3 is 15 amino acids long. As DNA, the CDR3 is TGTGCCAGCAGTTCAGCCTCGACAGGCGCAGATACGCAGTATTTT. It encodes CASSSASTGADTQYF.

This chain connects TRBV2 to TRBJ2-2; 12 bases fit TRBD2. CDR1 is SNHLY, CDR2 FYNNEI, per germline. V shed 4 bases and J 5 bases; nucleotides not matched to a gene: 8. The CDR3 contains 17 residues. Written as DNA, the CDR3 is TGTGCCAGCAGTGTCGGGGCTAGCGGGGGGGCGACCGGGGAGCTGTTTTTT. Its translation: CASSVGASGGATGELFF.

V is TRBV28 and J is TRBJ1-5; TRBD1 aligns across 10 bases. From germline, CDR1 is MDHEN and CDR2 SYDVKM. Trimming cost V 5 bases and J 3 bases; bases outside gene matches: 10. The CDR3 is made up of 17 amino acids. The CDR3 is CASSARRTGGYNQPQHF. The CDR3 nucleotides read TGTGCCAGCAGTGCACGGAGGACAGGGGGTTACAATCAGCCCCAGCATTTT.

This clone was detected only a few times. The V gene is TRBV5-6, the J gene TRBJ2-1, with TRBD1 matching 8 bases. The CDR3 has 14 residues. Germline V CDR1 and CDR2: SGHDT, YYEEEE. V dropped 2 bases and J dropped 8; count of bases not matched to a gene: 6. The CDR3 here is CASSFFDRGDEQFF. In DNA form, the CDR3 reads TGTGCCAGCAGCTTTTTTGACAGGGGTGATGAGCAGTTCTTC.

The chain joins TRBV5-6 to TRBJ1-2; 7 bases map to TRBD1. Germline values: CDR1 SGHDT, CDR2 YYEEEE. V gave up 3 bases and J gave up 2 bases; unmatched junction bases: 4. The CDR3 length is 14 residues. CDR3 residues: CASSYRGVNYGYTF. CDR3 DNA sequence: TGTGCCAGCAGCTACAGGGGAGTCAACTATGGCTACACCTTC.

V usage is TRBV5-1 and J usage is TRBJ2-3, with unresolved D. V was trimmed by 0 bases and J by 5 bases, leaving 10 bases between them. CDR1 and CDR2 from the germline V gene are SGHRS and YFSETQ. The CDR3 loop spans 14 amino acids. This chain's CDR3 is CASSLGRLQDTQYF. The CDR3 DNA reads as TGCGCCAGCAGCTTGGGGAGACTGCAAGATACGCAGTATTTT. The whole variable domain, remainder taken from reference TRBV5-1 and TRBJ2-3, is KAGVTQTPRYLIKTRGQQVTLSCSPISGHRSVSWYQQTPGQGLQFLFEYFSETQRNKGNFPGRFSGRQFSNSRSEMNVSTLELGDSALYLCASSLGRLQDTQYFGPGTRLTVL.

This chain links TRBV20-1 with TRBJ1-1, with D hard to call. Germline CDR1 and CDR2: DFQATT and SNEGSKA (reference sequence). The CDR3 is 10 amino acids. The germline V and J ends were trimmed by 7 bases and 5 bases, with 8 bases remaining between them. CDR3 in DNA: TGCAGTGTAGCCTCAACTGAAGCTTTCTTT. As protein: CSVASTEAFF.

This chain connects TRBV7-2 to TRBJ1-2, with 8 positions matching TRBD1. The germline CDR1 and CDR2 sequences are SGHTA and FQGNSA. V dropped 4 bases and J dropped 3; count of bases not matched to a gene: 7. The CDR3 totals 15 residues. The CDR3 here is CASSSRQGMDYGYTF. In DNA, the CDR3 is TGTGCCAGCAGCTCCCGACAGGGGATGGACTATGGCTACACCTTC.

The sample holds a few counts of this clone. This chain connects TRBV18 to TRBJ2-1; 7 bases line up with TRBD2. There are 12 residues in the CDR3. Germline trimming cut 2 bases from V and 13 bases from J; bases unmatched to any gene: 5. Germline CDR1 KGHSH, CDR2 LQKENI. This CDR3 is CASSPSGTDQFF. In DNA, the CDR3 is TGTGCCAGCTCACCAAGCGGGACGGACCAGTTCTTC.

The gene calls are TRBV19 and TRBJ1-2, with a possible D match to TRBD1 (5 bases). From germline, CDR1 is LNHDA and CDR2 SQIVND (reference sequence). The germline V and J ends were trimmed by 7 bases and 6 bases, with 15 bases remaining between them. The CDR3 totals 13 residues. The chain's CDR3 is CASTPSGHNGYTF. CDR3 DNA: TGTGCCAGTACCCCCTCAGGACATAATGGCTACACCTTC.

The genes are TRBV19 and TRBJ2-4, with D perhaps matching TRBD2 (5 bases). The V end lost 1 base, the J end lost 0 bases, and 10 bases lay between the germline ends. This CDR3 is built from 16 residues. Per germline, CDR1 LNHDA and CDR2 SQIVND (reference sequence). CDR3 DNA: TGTGCCAGTAGTATAGTCGGGAAGGTAGCCAAAAACATTCAGTACTTC. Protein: CASSIVGKVAKNIQYF.

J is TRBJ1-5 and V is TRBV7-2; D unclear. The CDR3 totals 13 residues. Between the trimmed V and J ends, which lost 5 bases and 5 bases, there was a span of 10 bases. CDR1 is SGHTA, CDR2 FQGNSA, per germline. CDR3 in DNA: TGTGCCAGCAGCCCACGACTCGATCAGCCCCAGCATTTT. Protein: CASSPRLDQPQHF.

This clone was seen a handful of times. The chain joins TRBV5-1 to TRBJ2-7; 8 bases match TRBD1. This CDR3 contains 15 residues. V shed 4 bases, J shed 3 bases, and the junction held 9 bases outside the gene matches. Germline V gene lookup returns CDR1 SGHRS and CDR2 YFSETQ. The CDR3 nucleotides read TGCGCCAGCAGCCGATCGGGACAGGAGTACTACGAGCAGTACTTC. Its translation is CASSRSGQEYYEQYF.

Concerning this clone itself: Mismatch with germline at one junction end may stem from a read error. The CDR3 here is CASSPGGYGGFGF. The CDR3 DNA sequence: TGTGCCAGCAGCCCCGGCGGGTACGGCGGTTTCGGGTTC. The V and J genes are TRBV28 and TRBJ2-7; TRBD2 might be the D (5 bases). Germline V lookup: CDR1 MDHEN, CDR2 SYDVKM. The CDR3 runs to 13 residues.

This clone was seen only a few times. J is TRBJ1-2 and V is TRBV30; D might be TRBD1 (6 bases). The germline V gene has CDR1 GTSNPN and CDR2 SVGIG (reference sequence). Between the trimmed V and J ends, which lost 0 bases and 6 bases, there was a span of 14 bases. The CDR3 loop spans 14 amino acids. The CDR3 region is CAWSVLLGGDGYTF. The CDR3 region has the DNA TGTGCCTGGAGTGTACTATTAGGGGGGGATGGCTACACCTTC.

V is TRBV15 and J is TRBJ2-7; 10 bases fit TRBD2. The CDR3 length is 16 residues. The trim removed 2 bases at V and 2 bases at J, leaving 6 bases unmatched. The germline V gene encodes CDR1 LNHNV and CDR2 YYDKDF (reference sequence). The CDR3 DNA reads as TGTGCCACCAGCAGAAAAGGACTAGCGGCACCCTACGAGCAGTACTTC. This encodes CATSRKGLAAPYEQYF.

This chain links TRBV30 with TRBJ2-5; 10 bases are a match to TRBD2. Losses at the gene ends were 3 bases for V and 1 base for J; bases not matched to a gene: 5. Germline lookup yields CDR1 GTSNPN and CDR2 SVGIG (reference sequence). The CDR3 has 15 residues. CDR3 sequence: CAWREIAGGQETQYF. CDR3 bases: TGTGCCTGGAGGGAAATAGCGGGGGGCCAAGAGACCCAGTACTTC.

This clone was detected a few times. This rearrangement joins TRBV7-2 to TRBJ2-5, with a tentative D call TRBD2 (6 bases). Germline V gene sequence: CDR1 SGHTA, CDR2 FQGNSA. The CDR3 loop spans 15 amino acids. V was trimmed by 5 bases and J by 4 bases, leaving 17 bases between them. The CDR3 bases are TGTGCCAGCAGCCCCCACCCTAGCGTAGGAGAGACCCAGTACTTC. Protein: CASSPHPSVGETQYF. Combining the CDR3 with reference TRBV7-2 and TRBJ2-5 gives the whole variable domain GAGVSQSPSNKVTEKGKDVELRCDPISGHTALYWYRQSLGQGLEFLIYFQGNSAPDKSGLPSDRFSAERTGGSVSTLTIQRTQQEDSAVYLCASSPHPSVGETQYFGPGTRLLVL.

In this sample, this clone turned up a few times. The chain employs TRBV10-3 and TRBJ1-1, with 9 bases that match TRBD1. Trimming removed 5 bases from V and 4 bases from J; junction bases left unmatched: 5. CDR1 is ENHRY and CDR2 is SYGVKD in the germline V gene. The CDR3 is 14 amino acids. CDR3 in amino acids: CAISRTGVFTEAFF. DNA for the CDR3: TGTGCCATCAGTCGGACAGGGGTATTCACTGAAGCTTTCTTT.